This is a list of T cell receptor beta chains from one sample in a study of Ad26.COV2.S vaccination and SARS-CoV-2 variants. Clones were sequenced by immunoSEQ multiplex PCR, and TCRdb holds only the in-frame ones, with some missing. The sample has about 430,000 clones; 80% to 95% are singletons. Source: peripheral blood, taken in a trial of Ad26.COV2.S vaccine versus placebo. The receptors come from a person between 18 and 60 years old who received the Ad26.COV2.S COVID-19 vaccine or a placebo. The CDR3 runs from the conserved cysteine through the conserved F or W. A D gene is named only where the DNA matches it firmly. Not all rows give a size; the values are once, few, many and, for expanded clones, a class.

V: TRBV3-1/TRBV3-2; length: 16; size: few; J: TRBJ2-7; D: TRBD2; CDR3: CASSQQGLAGALEQYF; DNA: TGTGCCAGCAGCCAACAAGGCCTAGCGGGAGCTCTCGAGCAGTACTTC
V: TRBV4-3; length: 17; size: NA; J: TRBJ1-2; D: NA; CDR3: CASSQDWGTPAVNGYTF; DNA: TGCGCCAGCAGCCAAGATTGGGGGACCCCGGCCGTAAATGGCTACACCTTC
V: TRBV25-1; length: 16; size: NA; J: TRBJ2-1; D: NA; CDR3: CASRAGGALSYNEQFF; DNA: TGTGCCAGCAGGGCCGGAGGGGCTTTATCCTACAATGAGCAGTTCTTC
V: TRBV4-1; length: 15; size: few; J: TRBJ2-7; D: NA; CDR3: CASSQERTVSYEQYF; DNA: TGCGCCAGCAGCCAAGAAAGGACAGTGTCCTACGAGCAGTACTTC
V: TRBV4-3; length: 15; size: once; J: TRBJ2-7; D: TRBD2; CDR3: CASSQDPLAIDEQYF; DNA: TGCGCCAGCAGCCAAGATCCACTAGCGATCGACGAGCAGTACTTC
V: TRBV6-2/TRBV6-3; length: 13; size: few; J: TRBJ2-7; D: TRBD1; CDR3: CASSPTGVYEQYF; DNA: TGTGCCAGCAGCCCCACAGGGGTGTACGAGCAGTACTTC
V: TRBV29-1; length: 10; size: NA; J: TRBJ1-1; D: NA; CDR3: CSAGGLRAFF; DNA: TGCAGCGCTGGGGGTTTGAGGGCTTTCTTT
V: TRBV27; length: 15; size: once; J: TRBJ2-7; D: NA; CDR3: CASSLSGRNSYEQYF; DNA: TGTGCCAGCAGTTTATCAGGAAGAAACTCCTACGAGCAGTACTTC
V: TRBV24-1; length: 20; size: NA; J: TRBJ2-3; D: NA; CDR3: CATSAQTWRDPPTATDTQYF; DNA: TGTGCCACCAGTGCCCAAACGTGGAGGGACCCACCGACCGCTACAGATACGCAGTATTTT
V: TRBV7-2; length: 16; size: NA; J: TRBJ2-3; D: NA; CDR3: CASSLVVATGTDTQYF; DNA: TGTGCCAGCAGCTTAGTCGTTGCTACCGGCACAGATACGCAGTATTTT
V: TRBV16; length: 13; size: once; J: TRBJ2-1; D: NA; CDR3: CASSLDGMREQFF; DNA: TGTGCCAGCAGCTTGGACGGAATGAGGGAGCAGTTCTTC
V: TRBV30; length: 15; size: NA; J: TRBJ2-6; D: TRBD1; CDR3: CAWRRQGSGANVLTF; DNA: TGTGCCTGGAGACGACAGGGCTCTGGGGCCAACGTCCTGACTTTC
V: TRBV5-1; length: 14; size: NA; J: TRBJ2-3; D: NA; CDR3: CASSLGLETDTQYF; DNA: TGCGCCAGCAGCTTGGGACTAGAAACAGATACGCAGTATTTT
V: TRBV3-1/TRBV3-2; length: 14; size: NA; J: TRBJ2-7; D: TRBD2; CDR3: CASSRTSGAYEQYF; DNA: TGTGCCAGCAGCCGTACTAGCGGGGCCTACGAGCAGTACTTC
V: TRBV25-1; length: 15; size: NA; J: TRBJ1-1; D: NA; CDR3: CASSEIGRSNTEAFF; DNA: TGTGCCAGCAGTGAAATCGGCAGATCGAACACTGAAGCTTTCTTT
V: TRBV7-6; length: 12; size: NA; J: TRBJ2-1; D: NA; CDR3: CASSFLMREQFF; DNA: TGTGCCAGCAGCTTTCTCATGAGGGAGCAGTTCTTC
V: TRBV19; length: 13; size: NA; J: TRBJ2-7; D: NA; CDR3: CASRGLASYEQYF; DNA: TGTGCCAGTAGGGGCTTAGCGTCCTACGAGCAGTACTTC
V: TRBV5-1; length: 15; size: NA; J: TRBJ2-7; D: NA; CDR3: CASSISAGQTYEQYF; DNA: TGCGCCAGCAGTATAAGCGCGGGACAGACCTACGAGCAGTACTTC
V: TRBV6-1; length: 15; size: once; J: TRBJ1-5; D: TRBD1; CDR3: CASSEALGGRQPQHF; DNA: TGTGCCAGCAGTGAAGCGCTAGGGGGCCGACAGCCCCAGCATTTT
V: TRBV12-5; length: 16; size: NA; J: TRBJ1-1; D: NA; CDR3: CASGFILDHRTPEAFF; DNA: TGTGCTAGTGGTTTCATCCTCGACCATCGAACGCCTGAAGCTTTCTTT
V: TRBV27; length: 14; size: NA; J: TRBJ1-1; D: NA; CDR3: CASSFGGLGTEAFF; DNA: TGTGCCAGCAGTTTTGGGGGTCTGGGCACTGAAGCTTTCTTT
V: TRBV30; length: 13; size: few; J: TRBJ2-5; D: TRBD1; CDR3: CAWSIGTGETQYF; DNA: TGTGCCTGGAGCATAGGGACAGGGGAGACCCAGTACTTC
V: TRBV19; length: 13; size: NA; J: TRBJ2-7; D: TRBD1; CDR3: CASSPDRGYEQYF; DNA: TGTGCCAGTAGTCCTGACAGGGGCTACGAGCAGTACTTC
V: TRBV18; length: 16; size: NA; J: TRBJ1-2; D: NA; CDR3: CASSPREGTWDYGYTF; DNA: TGTGCCAGCTCACCACGCGAGGGAACGTGGGACTATGGCTACACCTTC
V: TRBV7-6; length: 15; size: NA; J: TRBJ1-3; D: TRBD1; CDR3: CASSLSTGQGNTIYF; DNA: TGTGCCAGCAGCTTAAGCACGGGACAGGGAAACACCATATATTTT
V: TRBV2; length: 14; size: NA; J: TRBJ2-2; D: NA; CDR3: CASSEEGTTGELFF; DNA: TGTGCCAGCAGTGAGGAGGGGACCACCGGGGAGCTGTTTTTT
V: TRBV9; length: 14; size: NA; J: TRBJ1-2; D: NA; CDR3: CASSVGRANYGYTF; DNA: TGTGCCAGCAGCGTAGGCAGGGCTAACTATGGCTACACCTTC
V: TRBV19; length: 16; size: NA; J: TRBJ2-3; D: NA; CDR3: CASRDTGGPAGDTQYF; DNA: TGTGCCAGTAGAGATACTGGCGGGCCAGCGGGAGATACGCAGTATTTT
V: TRBV7-9; length: 17; size: NA; J: TRBJ2-3; D: TRBD1; CDR3: CASSSSPGQRTTDTQYF; DNA: TGTGCCAGCAGCTCTTCGCCGGGACAGCGGACCACAGATACGCAGTATTTT
V: TRBV27; length: 13; size: few; J: TRBJ2-7; D: TRBD1; CDR3: CASSLDRGYEQYF; DNA: TGTGCCAGCAGTCTGGACAGGGGGTACGAGCAGTACTTC
V: TRBV7-7; length: 17; size: NA; J: TRBJ2-5; D: TRBD1; CDR3: CASSPRQGARMQETQYF; DNA: TGTGCCAGCAGCCCAAGACAGGGGGCGCGAATGCAAGAGACCCAGTACTTC
V: TRBV4-3; length: 17; size: once; J: TRBJ2-7; D: TRBD2; CDR3: CASSQDTGTGGTYEQYF; DNA: TGCGCCAGCAGCCAAGATACGGGGACGGGGGGGACCTACGAGCAGTACTTC
V: TRBV6-5; length: 14; size: few; J: TRBJ1-1; D: TRBD1; CDR3: CASSSTGGFTEAFF; DNA: TGTGCCAGCAGTTCTACAGGGGGCTTCACTGAAGCTTTCTTT
V: TRBV27; length: 19; size: NA; J: TRBJ2-6; D: TRBD1; CDR3: CASSLDSGQGFSGANVLTF; DNA: TGTGCCAGCAGTTTAGATTCTGGACAGGGCTTCTCTGGGGCCAACGTCCTGACTTTC
V: TRBV30; length: 15; size: NA; J: TRBJ1-3; D: TRBD1; CDR3: CAWSVLQGAGNTIYF; DNA: TGTGCCTGGAGTGTACTACAGGGGGCTGGAAACACCATATATTTT
V: TRBV5-6; length: 13; size: NA; J: TRBJ2-3; D: TRBD1; CDR3: CASSLGQGDTQYF; DNA: TGTGCCAGCAGCTTAGGACAGGGAGATACGCAGTATTTT
V: TRBV10-2; length: 14; size: NA; J: TRBJ1-6; D: NA; CDR3: CASQDSSYNSPLHF; DNA: TGCGCCAGCCAAGACAGTTCCTATAATTCACCCCTCCACTTT
V: TRBV30; length: 12; size: NA; J: TRBJ1-2; D: NA; CDR3: CAWSVSGPGYTF; DNA: TGTGCCTGGAGTGTATCAGGGCCCGGCTACACCTTC
V: TRBV12-3/TRBV12-4; length: 12; size: NA; J: TRBJ1-1; D: TRBD1; CDR3: CASSTGQPIAFF; DNA: TGTGCCAGCAGTACGGGACAGCCAATAGCTTTCTTT
V: TRBV5-6; length: 14; size: NA; J: TRBJ2-5; D: NA; CDR3: CASSLAQSQETQYF; DNA: TGTGCCAGCAGCTTGGCGCAGAGCCAAGAGACCCAGTACTTC
V: TRBV10-3; length: 13; size: NA; J: TRBJ1-1; D: NA; CDR3: CASEGEGDTEAFF; DNA: TGTGCCAGCGAGGGGGAAGGGGACACTGAAGCTTTCTTT
V: TRBV2; length: 12; size: NA; J: TRBJ2-7; D: NA; CDR3: CASSAGGGEQYF; DNA: TGTGCCAGCAGTGCTGGGGGTGGCGAGCAGTACTTC
V: TRBV15; length: 15; size: NA; J: TRBJ2-1; D: TRBD2; CDR3: CATSRESSGYNEQFF; DNA: TGTGCCACCAGCAGAGAGTCTAGCGGATACAATGAGCAGTTCTTC